Here is one TCR beta chain with its context. From germline, CDR1 is GTSNPN and CDR2 SVGIG (reference sequence). V was trimmed by 4 bases and J by 8 bases, leaving 14 bases between them. This CDR3 spans 12 amino acids. This entry comes from a study of CD8 T cells in Susac syndrome. About the study: When their blood was taken, the Susac syndrome patients had either not yet had any therapy, were taking corticosteroids, or were taking intravenous immunoglobulin alone.

An input of roughly 0.5 to 1 ug of RNA was subjected to reverse transcription using random hexamers. The CDR3 of TCR beta was amplified by immunoSEQ multiplex PCR across 54 Vbeta and 13 Jbeta. TCRdb reanalysed the immunoSEQ multiplex PCR reads using MiXCR and keeps one entry per CDR3 protein. The sample records about 140,000 distinct CDR3 sequences, 95% being singletons. The receptor's source is a human donor with Susac syndrome. The chain carries TRBV30 and TRBJ1-2; perhaps TRBD1 as D (6 bases). Material: CD4+ T cells from PBMCs. The CDR3 DNA reads TGTGCCTGGATATCTGGGGGCGCGGGCTACACCTTC. Its translation: CAWISGGAGYTF. Full variable domain (rest looked up from reference TRBV30 and TRBJ1-2): SQTIHQWPATLVQPVGSPLSLECTVEGTSNPNLYWYRQAAGRGLQLLFYSVGIGQISSEVPQNLSASRPQDRQFILSSKKLLLSDSGFYLCAWISGGAGYTFGSGTRLTVV.